Listed here are 31 T cell receptor beta chains from one sample, sequenced in a study of T cells in Graves' hyperthyroidism and ophthalmopathy. The CDR3 regions of TCR beta were amplified from RNA transcripts. Researchers ran a first-round RT-PCR on the TCR CDR3 using the HTBI primer set. TCRdb re-derived calls from the multiplex PCR reads in MiXCR, one entry per CDR3 protein. This sample carries hundreds of thousands of distinct CDR3 sequences, around 22% of them seen once, and the ten largest clones take about 11%. Sequences were obtained from blood. The receptors come from a woman aged 25 to 45 with Graves' ophthalmopathy.

At least ten counts were recorded for this clonotype. V is TRBV10-3 and J is TRBJ2-2, with 7 bases that match TRBD1. The germline CDR1 and CDR2 sequences are ENHRY and SYGVKD. V was clipped by 6 bases and J by 5 bases; unmatched bases: 9. This CDR3 contains 15 residues. The CDR3 DNA follows: TGTGCCATCAGCCAAACAGGGGACGGGACCGGGGAGCTGTTTTTT. It encodes CAISQTGDGTGELFF.

This clonotype was recorded a few times. V is TRBV6-5 and J is TRBJ2-6; the D gene could be TRBD1 or TRBD2 (5 bases each). The CDR3 totals 19 residues. CDR1 and CDR2 (germline): MNHEY, SVGAGI. Between the trimmed V and J ends, which lost 0 bases and 0 bases, there was a span of 15 bases. The CDR3 DNA reads TGTGCCAGCAGTTACTCCATGGGACCGATGTACTCTGGGGCCAACGTCCTGACTTTC. Its protein product is CASSYSMGPMYSGANVLTF.

This clonotype has just a few counts. A read error may account for a junction end that differs from germline. The chain has TRBV6-5 and TRBJ2-6; a weak D match, TRBD1 (6 bases). The CDR3 totals 17 residues. In germline, CDR1 is MNHEY, CDR2 SVGAGI. The CDR3 here is CASSYQGRSSEANVLTF. CDR3 coding DNA: TGTGCCAGCAGTTACCAGGGGAGAAGCTCTGAGGCCAACGTCCTGACTTTC.

This clonotype was detected ten times or more. The chain couples TRBV6-2 or TRBV6-3 to TRBJ1-1; D perhaps matches TRBD1 (5 bases). CDR1 is MNHEY, CDR2 SVGEGT, per germline. V was shortened by 2 bases and J by 0 bases, with 13 bases between the two germline ends. This CDR3 is 16 amino acids long. CDR3 coding DNA: TGTGCCAGCAGTTACCGGGGGAGGTCCATGAACACTGAAGCTTTCTTT. It yields the protein CASSYRGRSMNTEAFF.

This clonotype was counted ten times or more. The chain employs TRBV20-1 and TRBJ2-7, with 11 nucleotides matching TRBD2. Germline-derived CDR1 and CDR2 are DFQATT and SNEGSKA (reference sequence). The CDR3 extends over 15 amino acids. V lost 3 bases and J lost 2; bases outside the gene matches: 6. The CDR3 nucleotides are TGCAGTGCTAGGCTAGCGGGGGGCGCCCCCTACGAGCAGTACTTC. Its protein is CSARLAGGAPYEQYF.

This clonotype was counted ten times or more. The CDR3 is CASSSTSGAETQYF. Written as DNA, the CDR3 is TGTGCCAGCAGCTCCACTAGCGGAGCGGAGACCCAGTACTTC. The chain is built from TRBV7-3 and TRBJ2-5; 8 bases are a match to TRBD2. With V trimmed by 4 bases and J by 5 bases, 6 bases remained unmatched. Looked up from germline, CDR1 is SGHTA and CDR2 is FQGTGA. This CDR3 has 14 amino acids.

Comment on this clonotype: A single base separates this from a much larger clone, so it may be a read error. CDR3 nucleotides: TGTGCCACCAGCAGCCACCGACCGACAGGGGGCTTGGAGACCCAGGACTTC. Translation gives CATSSHRPTGGLETQDF. This chain connects TRBV15 to TRBJ2-5; 10 bases are shared with TRBD1. Germline-derived CDR1 and CDR2 are LNHNV and YYDKDF (reference sequence). CDR3 length: 17 residues.

This clonotype came up many times. The rearrangement links TRBV12-3 or TRBV12-4 to TRBJ1-1, with D possibly matching TRBD1 (5 bases). The CDR3 totals 13 residues. V gave up 3 bases and J gave up 3 bases, with 8 bases separating them. The CDR3 DNA reads as TGTGCCAGCAGTTTTGAGGGGCACACTGAAGCTTTCTTT. It encodes CASSFEGHTEAFF.

The chain combines TRBV25-1 with TRBJ2-7; D is perhaps TRBD1 (5 bases). CDR1 is MGHDK, CDR2 SYGVNS, per germline. The germline V and J ends were trimmed by 1 base and 4 bases, with 23 bases remaining between them. This CDR3 comprises 18 residues. DNA for the CDR3: TGTGCCAGCAGTGAATTCAAGGGGCGCATTGATTCGGCATACGAGCAGTACTTC. This encodes CASSEFKGRIDSAYEQYF.

As regards this clonotype: The junction and the germline gene differ at one end; a read error may be behind it. The chain is built from TRBV6-1 and TRBJ2-7; D gene unclear. This CDR3 is 13 amino acids long. Germline CDR1 reads MNHNS; CDR2 reads SASEGT. CDR3 nucleotide sequence: TGTGCCAGCAGCTCCATGGCAACCTACGATCAGTACTTC. Protein product: CASSSMATYDQYF.

This clonotype came up many times. This sequence joins TRBV7-3 and TRBJ1-2, with D maybe TRBD1 (5 bases). CDR3 size: 13 residues. Germline values: CDR1 SGHTA, CDR2 FQGTGA. V was trimmed by 1 base and J by 13 bases, leaving 16 bases between them. The CDR3 nucleotides are TGTGCCAGCAGCTTAAGGGACGGACGGAGTTTCACCTTC. It translates to CASSLRDGRSFTF.

The chain recombines TRBV11-2 with TRBJ1-1; D unclear. The CDR3 length is 15 residues. The V end lost 1 base, the J end lost 5 bases, and 14 bases lay between the germline ends. Germline loops: CDR1 SGHAT, CDR2 FQNNGV. The CDR3 loop is CASSLVVVGGTEAFF. The CDR3 DNA follows: TGTGCCAGCAGCTTAGTAGTAGTGGGAGGGACTGAAGCTTTCTTT.

This clonotype occurred many times. This chain connects TRBV7-9 to TRBJ1-1; D not resolved. Per the germline V gene, CDR1 is SEHNR and CDR2 is FQNEAQ (reference sequence). The CDR3 sequence is 12 residues long. V gave up 8 bases and J gave up 1 base, with 8 bases separating them. CDR3 DNA sequence: TGTGCCAGCGGGGAGTGGAACACTGAAGCTTTCTTT. Its protein product is CASGEWNTEAFF.

This clonotype was found a few times. The chain uses TRBV7-2 and TRBJ2-5; no firm D call. The V end lost 2 bases, the J end lost 4 bases, and 11 bases lay between the germline ends. Germline V lookup: CDR1 SGHTA, CDR2 FQGNSA. This CDR3 spans 14 amino acids. The CDR3 region is CASSLIRAAETQYF. In DNA form, the CDR3 reads TGTGCCAGCAGCTTAATAAGGGCAGCAGAGACCCAGTACTTC.

This clonotype showed up just a few times. This clone may be a read error of a much larger clone one base away. This sequence joins TRBV6-1 and TRBJ2-5; D may match TRBD1 or TRBD2 (5 bases each). The germline V gene encodes CDR1 MNHNS and CDR2 SASEGT. The germline V and J ends were trimmed by 7 bases and 0 bases, with 9 bases remaining between them. The CDR3 is 13 residues long. The CDR3 DNA reads as TGTGCCAGCAAACGGGACCACCAAGAGACCCAGTACTTC. Residues: CASKRDHQETQYF.

Ten or more counts support this clonotype. The chain is built from TRBV7-8 and TRBJ1-1; D not resolved. Germline CDR1 is SGHVS and CDR2 is FQNEAQ. The CDR3 is 15 residues long. Deletions cut 1 base from V and 1 base from J, with 10 bases between. CDR3 bases: TGTGCCAGCAGCTTAGAGGGTACTACGAACACTGAAGCTTTCTTT. Translation gives CASSLEGTTNTEAFF.

This chain joins TRBV7-2 and TRBJ2-7, with TRBD2 matching 7 bases. The length of the CDR3 is 14 residues. Germline-derived CDR1 and CDR2 are SGHTA and FQGNSA. The V gene end was trimmed by 5 bases and the J gene end by 0 bases; junction bases not matched to a gene: 4. The CDR3 sequence: CASSERDYSYEQYF. The CDR3, as DNA: TGTGCCAGCAGCGAACGGGACTACTCCTACGAGCAGTACTTC. Together with reference TRBV7-2 and TRBJ2-7, the CDR3 gives the full variable domain: GAGVSQSPSNKVTEKGKDVELRCDPISGHTALYWYRQSLGQGLEFLIYFQGNSAPDKSGLPSDRFSAERTGGSVSTLTIQRTQQEDSAVYLCASSERDYSYEQYFGPGTRLTVT.

With respect to this clonotype: This likely comes from a read error, as the CDR3 has no conserved phenylalanine or tryptophan at its end. The DNA is omitted, as the CDR3 cannot be located on it reliably, and the CDR3 follows TCRdb's listing. V usage is TRBV30 and J usage is TRBJ1-1; TRBD1, the table's D call, lacks a check against the DNA. From its first to its last residue, the CDR3 has 12 amino acids. The V gene's germline CDR1 is GTSNPN and CDR2 SVGIG (reference sequence). The CDR3 sequence: CAVQGGSTEACL.

The sample holds many counts of this clonotype. The chain carries TRBV12-3 or TRBV12-4 and TRBJ1-3; D is ambiguous. CDR3 size: 14 residues. Trimming took off 7 bases at V and 0 bases at J, with 10 bases between the two ends. The CDR3 nucleotides read TGTGCCAGCACCCACCGGGGCTCTGGAAACACCATATATTTT. It encodes CASTHRGSGNTIYF.

In this sample, this clonotype turned up many times. The rearrangement links TRBV6-2 or TRBV6-3 to TRBJ1-5; D is ambiguous. CDR1 MNHEY and CDR2 SVGEGT come from the germline V gene. CDR3 length equals 13 residues. Trimming took off 4 bases at V and 4 bases at J, with 8 bases between the two ends. CDR3 in DNA: TGTGCCAGCAGTTTTCCCCAAAATCAGCCCCAGCATTTT. Translating it yields CASSFPQNQPQHF.

The sample holds many counts of this clonotype. J is TRBJ2-7 and V is TRBV27; 8 bases are shared with TRBD2. The germline V gene has CDR1 MNHEY and CDR2 SMNVEV (reference sequence). The J segment lost 0 bases and the V segment lost 7 bases, leaving 8 bases of the junction unmatched. This CDR3 is built from 15 residues. CDR3 sequence (DNA): TGTGCCAGCATTAGTACGGGGGGGAGCTCCTACGAGCAGTACTTC. Translated, it gives CASISTGGSSYEQYF.

In this sample, this clonotype turned up many times. The CDR3 here is CASSYWHNGNQPQHF. The CDR3 bases are TGTGCCAGCAGTTACTGGCACAATGGCAATCAGCCCCAGCATTTT. This sequence joins TRBV6-2 or TRBV6-3 and TRBJ1-5; unclear D gene. V was clipped by 1 base and J by 2 bases, with 9 bases between them. Germline V gene data show CDR1 as MNHEY and CDR2 as SVGEGT. This CDR3 has 15 residues.

This clonotype was found many times. This sequence joins TRBV6-5 and TRBJ1-2, with TRBD1 matching over 8 bases. V gave up 4 bases and J gave up 1 base; unmatched junction bases: 11. Germline V gene sequence: CDR1 MNHEY, CDR2 SVGAGI. CDR3 length equals 17 residues. CDR3 sequence reads: CASSLRTGPRGNYGYTF. CDR3 nucleotide sequence: TGTGCCAGCAGTTTACGGACAGGGCCCAGGGGTAACTATGGCTACACCTTC.

This clonotype was detected only a few times. The genes are TRBV28 and TRBJ2-7; 7 bases agree with TRBD1. The V gene's germline CDR1 is MDHEN and CDR2 SYDVKM. The CDR3 runs 16 residues. J lost 6 bases, V lost 6 bases, and 17 bases had no gene match. Here the CDR3 reads CASRHPATGFGSEQYF. As DNA, the CDR3 is TGTGCCAGCAGGCACCCCGCGACAGGGTTCGGATCCGAGCAGTACTTC.

This clonotype has only a few counts. This chain uses TRBV27 with TRBJ1-1; D unresolved. V lost 8 bases, J lost 0 bases, and 10 bases lay in between. From germline, CDR1 is MNHEY and CDR2 SMNVEV (reference sequence). The CDR3 length is 13 residues. The CDR3 reads CASFHGLNTEAFF. In DNA form, the CDR3 reads TGTGCCAGCTTTCACGGGCTGAACACTGAAGCTTTCTTT.

This chain joins TRBV20-1 and TRBJ2-7; no firm D call. Germline values: CDR1 DFQATT, CDR2 SNEGSKA (reference sequence). The ends were cut back, 8 bases at V and 0 bases at J, with 14 bases in the middle. The CDR3 loop spans 13 amino acids. The DNA for the CDR3 is TGCAGTTTGGGCGGACCAACCTCCTACGAGCAGTACTTC. Its translation: CSLGGPTSYEQYF.

This clonotype was picked up one time. The chain carries TRBV2 and TRBJ2-4, with TRBD2 identical over 12 bases. The CDR3 has 14 residues. V lost 7 bases to trimming and J lost 5 bases; unmatched junction nucleotides: 3. Germline V gives CDR1 SNHLY, CDR2 FYNNEI. The CDR3 loop is CASMRTSGENIQYF. CDR3 bases: TGTGCCAGCATGAGGACTAGCGGGGAAAACATTCAGTACTTC.

Written as DNA, the CDR3 is TGTGCCAGCAGTACCCCGACAGGGATCCCCTACGAGCAGTACTTC. It specifies CASSTPTGIPYEQYF. The rearrangement joins TRBV12-3 or TRBV12-4 to TRBJ2-7; TRBD1 matches at 7 bases. The J segment lost 2 bases and the V segment lost 5 bases, leaving 9 bases of the junction unmatched. The CDR3 length is 15 residues.

V gene TRBV6-1 combines with J gene TRBJ1-3; no clear D. Germline V lookup: CDR1 MNHNS, CDR2 SASEGT. This CDR3 has 14 residues. V was clipped by 5 bases and J by 1 base, with 9 bases between them. The CDR3 protein is CASSQTHSGNTIYF. Here the CDR3 DNA reads TGTGCCAGCAGTCAGACCCATTCTGGAAACACCATATATTTT.

This clonotype appeared many times. The rearrangement links TRBV4-2 to TRBJ1-5; D not certain. The germline V gene encodes CDR1 LGHNA and CDR2 YNFKEQ. The CDR3 runs 15 residues. V lost 1 base and J lost 2, with 9 bases in between. Here the CDR3 reads CASSQGWYGNQPQHF. The CDR3 nucleotides read TGTGCCAGCAGCCAAGGGTGGTACGGCAATCAGCCCCAGCATTTT.

The chain carries TRBV18 and TRBJ2-1; 8 positions agree with TRBD2. CDR1 and CDR2 from the germline V gene are KGHSH and LQKENI. The V segment lost 8 bases and the J segment 7 bases; nucleotides outside the gene matches: 16. The CDR3 is 16 amino acids. CDR3 nucleotide sequence: TGTGCCAGCACGGTGGCGGCGGGGGGCGGTTTGAATGAGCAGTTCTTC. As protein: CASTVAAGGGLNEQFF.